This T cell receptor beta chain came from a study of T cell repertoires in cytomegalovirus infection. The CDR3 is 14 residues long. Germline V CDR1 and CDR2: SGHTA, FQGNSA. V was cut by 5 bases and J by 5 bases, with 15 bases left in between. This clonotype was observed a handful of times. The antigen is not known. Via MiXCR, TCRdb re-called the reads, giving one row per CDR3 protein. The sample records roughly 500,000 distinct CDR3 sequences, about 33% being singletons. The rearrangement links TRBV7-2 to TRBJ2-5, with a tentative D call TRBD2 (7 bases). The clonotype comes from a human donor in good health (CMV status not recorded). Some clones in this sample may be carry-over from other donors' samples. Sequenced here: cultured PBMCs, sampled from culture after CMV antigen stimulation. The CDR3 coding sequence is TGTGCCAGCAGCAGAGAGGGGGGGAAGGAGACCCAGTACTTC. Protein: CASSREGGKETQYF.